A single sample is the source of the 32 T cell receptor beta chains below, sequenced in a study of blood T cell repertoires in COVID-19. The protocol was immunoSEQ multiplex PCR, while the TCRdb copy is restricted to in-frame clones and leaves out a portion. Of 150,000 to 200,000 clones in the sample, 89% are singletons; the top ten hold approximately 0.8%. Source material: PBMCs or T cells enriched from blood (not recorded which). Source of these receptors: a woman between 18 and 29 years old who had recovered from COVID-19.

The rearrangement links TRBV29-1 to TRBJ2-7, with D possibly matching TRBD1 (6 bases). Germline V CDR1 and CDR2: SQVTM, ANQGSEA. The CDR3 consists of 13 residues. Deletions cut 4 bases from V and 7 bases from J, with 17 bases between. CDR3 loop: CSVVSQGMREQYF. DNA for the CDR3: TGCAGCGTTGTTTCACAGGGAATGAGGGAGCAGTACTTC.

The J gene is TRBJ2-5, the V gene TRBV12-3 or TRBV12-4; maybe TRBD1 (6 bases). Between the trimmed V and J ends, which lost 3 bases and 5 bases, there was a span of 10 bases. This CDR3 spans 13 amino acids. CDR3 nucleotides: TGTGCCAGCAGTTTCCAGGGGCTTGAGACCCAGTACTTC. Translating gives CASSFQGLETQYF.

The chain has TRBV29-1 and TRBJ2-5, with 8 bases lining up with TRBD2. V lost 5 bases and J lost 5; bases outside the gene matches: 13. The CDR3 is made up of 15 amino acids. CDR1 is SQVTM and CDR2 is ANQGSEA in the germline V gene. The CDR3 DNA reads TGCAGCGTTAATTTCGGGAGGGCGATCTGGGAGACCCAGTACTTC. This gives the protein CSVNFGRAIWETQYF. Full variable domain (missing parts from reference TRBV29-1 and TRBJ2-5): SAVISQKPSRDICQRGTSLTIQCQVDSQVTMMFWYRQQPGQSLTLIATANQGSEATYESGFVIDKFPISRPNLTFSTLTVSNMSPEDSSIYLCSVNFGRAIWETQYFGPGTRLLVL.

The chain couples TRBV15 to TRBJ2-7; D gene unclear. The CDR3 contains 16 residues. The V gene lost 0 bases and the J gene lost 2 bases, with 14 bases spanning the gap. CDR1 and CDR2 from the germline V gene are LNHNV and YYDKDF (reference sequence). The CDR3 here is CATSRDPAGSTYEQYF. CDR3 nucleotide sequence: TGTGCCACCAGCAGAGATCCCGCAGGCTCAACCTACGAGCAGTACTTC.

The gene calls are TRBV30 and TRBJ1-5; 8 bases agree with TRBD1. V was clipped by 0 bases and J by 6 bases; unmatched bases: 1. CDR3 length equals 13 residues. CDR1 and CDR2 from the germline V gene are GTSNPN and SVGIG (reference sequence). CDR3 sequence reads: CAWSVQGAQPQHF. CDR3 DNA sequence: TGTGCCTGGAGTGTTCAGGGGGCTCAGCCCCAGCATTTT.

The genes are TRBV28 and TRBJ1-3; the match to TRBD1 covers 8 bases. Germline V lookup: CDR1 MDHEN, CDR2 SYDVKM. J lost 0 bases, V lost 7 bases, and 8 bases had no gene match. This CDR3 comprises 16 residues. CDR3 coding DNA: TGTGCCAGCATAGGGGACAGGTTCACCTCTGGAAACACCATATATTTT. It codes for CASIGDRFTSGNTIYF.

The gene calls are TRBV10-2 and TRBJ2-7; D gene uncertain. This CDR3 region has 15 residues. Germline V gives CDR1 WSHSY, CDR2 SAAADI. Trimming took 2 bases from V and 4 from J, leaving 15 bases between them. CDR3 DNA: TGCGCCAGCAGTGAGGTAGTAGCCGGATTTTACGAGCAGTACTTC. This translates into CASSEVVAGFYEQYF.

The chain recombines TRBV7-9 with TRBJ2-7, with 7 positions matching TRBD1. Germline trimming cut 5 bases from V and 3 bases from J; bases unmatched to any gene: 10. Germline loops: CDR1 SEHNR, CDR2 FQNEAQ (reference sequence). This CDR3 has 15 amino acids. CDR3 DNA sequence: TGTGCCAGCAGCCACACAAAAGGGGACAGCTACGAGCAGTACTTC. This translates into CASSHTKGDSYEQYF.

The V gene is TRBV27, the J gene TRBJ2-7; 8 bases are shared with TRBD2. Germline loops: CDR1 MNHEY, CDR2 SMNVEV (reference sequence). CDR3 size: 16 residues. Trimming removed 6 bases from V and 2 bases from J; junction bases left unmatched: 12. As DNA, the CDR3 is TGTGCCAGCAGACTAGCTTTGACTAGCGTCCCCTACGAGCAGTACTTC. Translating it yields CASRLALTSVPYEQYF.

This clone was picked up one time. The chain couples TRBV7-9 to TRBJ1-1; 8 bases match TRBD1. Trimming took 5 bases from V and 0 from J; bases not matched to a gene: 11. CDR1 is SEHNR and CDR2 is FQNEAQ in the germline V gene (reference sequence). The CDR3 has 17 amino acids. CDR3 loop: CASSPRGQGPLNTEAFF. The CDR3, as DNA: TGTGCCAGCAGCCCGAGAGGACAGGGACCGTTGAACACTGAAGCTTTCTTT.

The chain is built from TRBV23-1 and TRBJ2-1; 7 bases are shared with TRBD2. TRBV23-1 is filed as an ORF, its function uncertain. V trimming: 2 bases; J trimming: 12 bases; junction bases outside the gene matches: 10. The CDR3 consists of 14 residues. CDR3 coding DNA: TGCGCCAGCAGTCAAGGGGCGGGAGCGAGGCCGCAGTTCTTC. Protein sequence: CASSQGAGARPQFF.

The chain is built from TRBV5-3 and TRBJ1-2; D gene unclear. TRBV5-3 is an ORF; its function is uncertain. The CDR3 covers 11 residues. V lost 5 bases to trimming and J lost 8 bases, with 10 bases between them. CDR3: CARRPGWGYTF. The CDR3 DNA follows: TGTGCCAGAAGGCCGGGTTGGGGCTACACCTTC.

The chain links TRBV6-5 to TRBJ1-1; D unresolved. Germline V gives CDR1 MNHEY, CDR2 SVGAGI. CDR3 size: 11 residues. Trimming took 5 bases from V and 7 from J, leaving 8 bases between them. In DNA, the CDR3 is TGTGCCAGCAGTACAACATTTGAAGCTTTCTTT. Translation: CASSTTFEAFF.

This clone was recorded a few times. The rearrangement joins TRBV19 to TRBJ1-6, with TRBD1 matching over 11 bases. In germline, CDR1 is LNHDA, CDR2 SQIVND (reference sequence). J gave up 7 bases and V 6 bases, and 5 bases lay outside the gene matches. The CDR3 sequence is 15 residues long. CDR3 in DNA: TGTGCCAGTAGCCCGAGGACAGGGGGCAATTCACCCCTCCACTTT. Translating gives CASSPRTGGNSPLHF.

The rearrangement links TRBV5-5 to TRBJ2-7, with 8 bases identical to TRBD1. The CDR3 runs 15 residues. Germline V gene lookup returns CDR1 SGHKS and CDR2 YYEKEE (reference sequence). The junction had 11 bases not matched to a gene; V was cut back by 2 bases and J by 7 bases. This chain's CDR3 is CASSFVAGGLGEQYF. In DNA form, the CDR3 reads TGTGCCAGCAGCTTTGTCGCAGGGGGCTTAGGTGAGCAGTACTTC.

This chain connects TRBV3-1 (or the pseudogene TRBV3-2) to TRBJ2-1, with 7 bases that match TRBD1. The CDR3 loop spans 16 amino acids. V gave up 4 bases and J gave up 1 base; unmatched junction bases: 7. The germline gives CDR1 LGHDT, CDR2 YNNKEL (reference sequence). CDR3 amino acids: CASSRGQDPSYNEQFF. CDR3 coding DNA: TGTGCCAGCAGCCGAGGACAGGACCCATCCTACAATGAGCAGTTCTTC.

CDR3 nucleotides: TGTGCCAGCAGAACGCTATCAGGGGGTTCACCCCTCCACTTT. This translates into CASRTLSGGSPLHF. V and J are TRBV27 and TRBJ1-6; TRBD1 matches 7 bases. This CDR3 spans 14 amino acids. Germline values: CDR1 MNHEY, CDR2 SMNVEV (reference sequence). After removal of 6 bases from V and 9 bases from J, the junction contained 8 bases not matched to a gene.

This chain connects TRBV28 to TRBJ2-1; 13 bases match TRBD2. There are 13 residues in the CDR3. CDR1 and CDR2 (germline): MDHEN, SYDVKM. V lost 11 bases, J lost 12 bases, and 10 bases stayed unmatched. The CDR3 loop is CAGRGLAGVRQFF. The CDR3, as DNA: TGTGCCGGTCGAGGACTAGCGGGAGTTCGGCAGTTCTTC.

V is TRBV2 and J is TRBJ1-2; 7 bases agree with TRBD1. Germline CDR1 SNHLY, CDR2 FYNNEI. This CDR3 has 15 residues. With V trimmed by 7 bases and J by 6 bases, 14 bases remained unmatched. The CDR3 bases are TGTGCCAGCATCCACGATGGGCAGGGGGTCAATGGCTACACCTTC. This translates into CASIHDGQGVNGYTF.

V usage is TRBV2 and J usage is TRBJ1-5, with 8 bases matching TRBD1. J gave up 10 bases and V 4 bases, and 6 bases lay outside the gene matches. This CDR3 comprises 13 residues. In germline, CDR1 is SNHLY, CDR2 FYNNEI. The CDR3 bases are TGTGCCAGCAGTGCAGGGGGCAGCGAACCCCAGCATTTT. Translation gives CASSAGGSEPQHF.

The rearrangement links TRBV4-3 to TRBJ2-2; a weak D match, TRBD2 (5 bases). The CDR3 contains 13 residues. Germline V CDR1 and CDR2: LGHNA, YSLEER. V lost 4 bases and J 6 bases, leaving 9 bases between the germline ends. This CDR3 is CASSRGFSGELFF. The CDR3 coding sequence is TGCGCCAGCAGCCGCGGGTTTTCCGGGGAGCTGTTTTTT.

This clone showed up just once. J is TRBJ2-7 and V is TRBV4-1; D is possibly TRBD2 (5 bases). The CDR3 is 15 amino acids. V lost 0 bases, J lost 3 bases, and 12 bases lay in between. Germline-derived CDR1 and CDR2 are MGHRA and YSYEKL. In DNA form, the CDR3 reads TGCGCCAGCAGCCAAGATGAGGGCAGATACTACGAGCAGTACTTC. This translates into CASSQDEGRYYEQYF.

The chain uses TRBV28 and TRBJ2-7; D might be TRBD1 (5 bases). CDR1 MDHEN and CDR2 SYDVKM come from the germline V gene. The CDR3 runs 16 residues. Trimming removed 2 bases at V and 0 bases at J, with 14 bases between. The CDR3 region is CASSLGGRVSSYEQYF. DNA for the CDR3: TGTGCCAGCAGTTTAGGTGGCAGGGTGAGCTCCTACGAGCAGTACTTC.

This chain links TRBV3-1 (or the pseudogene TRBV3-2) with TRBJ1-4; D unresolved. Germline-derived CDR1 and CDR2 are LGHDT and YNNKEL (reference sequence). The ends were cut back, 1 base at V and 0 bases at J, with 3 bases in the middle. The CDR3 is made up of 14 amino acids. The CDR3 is CASSQAATNEKLFF. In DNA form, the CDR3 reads TGTGCCAGCAGCCAAGCGGCAACTAATGAAAAACTGTTTTTT.

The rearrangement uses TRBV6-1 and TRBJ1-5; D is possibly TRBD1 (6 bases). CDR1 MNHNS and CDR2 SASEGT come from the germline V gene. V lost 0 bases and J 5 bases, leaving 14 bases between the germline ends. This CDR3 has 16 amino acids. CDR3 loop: CASSEAPGGSHQPQHF. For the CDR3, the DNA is TGTGCCAGCAGTGAAGCTCCGGGGGGCTCCCATCAGCCCCAGCATTTT.

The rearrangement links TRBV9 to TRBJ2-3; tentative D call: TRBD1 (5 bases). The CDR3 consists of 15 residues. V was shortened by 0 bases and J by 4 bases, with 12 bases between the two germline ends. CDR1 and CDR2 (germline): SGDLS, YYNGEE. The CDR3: CASSVEQGRADTQYF. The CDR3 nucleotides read TGTGCCAGCAGCGTAGAGCAGGGTAGGGCAGATACGCAGTATTTT.

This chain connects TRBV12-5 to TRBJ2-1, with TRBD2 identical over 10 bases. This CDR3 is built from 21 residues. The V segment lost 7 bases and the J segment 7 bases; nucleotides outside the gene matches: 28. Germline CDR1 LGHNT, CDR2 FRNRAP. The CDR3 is CASVSRAGTSGTSPRRNEQFF. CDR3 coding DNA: TGTGCTAGTGTTTCCAGGGCGGGCACTAGCGGGACCTCACCCCGGCGGAATGAGCAGTTCTTC.

Written as DNA, the CDR3 is TGTGCCAGCAGCTTGGTGGGACTAGTGGGGCAGTTCTTC. Translating gives CASSLVGLVGQFF. The gene calls are TRBV5-4 and TRBJ2-1; the match to TRBD2 covers 8 bases. Germline CDR1 reads SGHNT; CDR2 reads YYREEE (reference sequence). The CDR3 consists of 13 residues. V trimming: 0 bases; J trimming: 12 bases; junction bases outside the gene matches: 5.

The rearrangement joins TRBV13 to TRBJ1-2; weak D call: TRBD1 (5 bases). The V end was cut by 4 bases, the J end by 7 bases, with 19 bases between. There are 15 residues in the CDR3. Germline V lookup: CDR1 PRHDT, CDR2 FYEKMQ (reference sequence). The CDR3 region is CASSSGTPDSGGYTF. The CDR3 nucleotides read TGTGCCAGCAGCTCGGGCACCCCCGACAGTGGTGGCTACACCTTC. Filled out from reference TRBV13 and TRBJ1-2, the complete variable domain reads AAGVIQSPRHLIKEKRETATLKCYPIPRHDTVYWYQQGPGQDPQFLISFYEKMQSDKGSIPDRFSAQQFSDYHSELNMSSLELGDSALYFCASSSGTPDSGGYTFGSGTRLTVV.

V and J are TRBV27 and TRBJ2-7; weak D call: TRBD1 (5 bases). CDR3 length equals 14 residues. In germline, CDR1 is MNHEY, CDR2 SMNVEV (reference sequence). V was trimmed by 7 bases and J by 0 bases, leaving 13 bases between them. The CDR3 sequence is CASKRGLSSYEQYF. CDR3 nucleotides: TGTGCCAGCAAAAGGGGCCTTAGCTCCTACGAGCAGTACTTC.

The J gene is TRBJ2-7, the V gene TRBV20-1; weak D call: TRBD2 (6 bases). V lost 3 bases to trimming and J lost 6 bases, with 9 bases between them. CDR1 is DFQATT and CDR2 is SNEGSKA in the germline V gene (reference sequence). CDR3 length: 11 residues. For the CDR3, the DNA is TGCAGTGCTAGGGAGGGGCCCGAGCAGTACTTC. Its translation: CSAREGPEQYF.

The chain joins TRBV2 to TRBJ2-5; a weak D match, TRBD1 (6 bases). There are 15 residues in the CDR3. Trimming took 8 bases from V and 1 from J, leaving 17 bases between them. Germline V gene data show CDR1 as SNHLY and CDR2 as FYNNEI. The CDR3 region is CASLYRDNPQETQYF. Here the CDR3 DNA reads TGTGCCAGCTTGTACCGGGACAATCCCCAAGAGACCCAGTACTTC.